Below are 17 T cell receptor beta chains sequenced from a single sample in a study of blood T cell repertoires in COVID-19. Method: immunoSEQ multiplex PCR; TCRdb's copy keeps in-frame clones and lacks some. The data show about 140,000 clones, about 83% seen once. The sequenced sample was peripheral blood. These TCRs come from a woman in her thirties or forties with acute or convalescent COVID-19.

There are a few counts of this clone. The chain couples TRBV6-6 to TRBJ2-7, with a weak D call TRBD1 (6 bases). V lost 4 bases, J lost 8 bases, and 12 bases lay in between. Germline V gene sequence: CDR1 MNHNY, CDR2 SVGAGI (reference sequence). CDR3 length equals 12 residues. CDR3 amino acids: CASSSRGYQQYF. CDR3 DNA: TGTGCCAGCAGTTCGAGGGGGTACCAGCAGTACTTC.

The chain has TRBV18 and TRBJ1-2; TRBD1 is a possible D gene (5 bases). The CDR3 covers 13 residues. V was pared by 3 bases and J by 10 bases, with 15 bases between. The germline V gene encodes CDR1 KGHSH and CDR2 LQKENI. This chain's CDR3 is CASSPVPDNLYTF. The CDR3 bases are TGTGCCAGCTCACCGGTACCGGACAACCTCTACACCTTC.

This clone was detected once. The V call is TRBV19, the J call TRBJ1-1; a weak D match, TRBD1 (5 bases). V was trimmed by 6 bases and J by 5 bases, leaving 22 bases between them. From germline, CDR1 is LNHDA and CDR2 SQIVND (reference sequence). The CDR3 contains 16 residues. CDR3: CASRGHAVSRRTEAFF. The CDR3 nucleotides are TGTGCCAGTAGGGGGCACGCAGTATCAAGAAGGACTGAAGCTTTCTTT.

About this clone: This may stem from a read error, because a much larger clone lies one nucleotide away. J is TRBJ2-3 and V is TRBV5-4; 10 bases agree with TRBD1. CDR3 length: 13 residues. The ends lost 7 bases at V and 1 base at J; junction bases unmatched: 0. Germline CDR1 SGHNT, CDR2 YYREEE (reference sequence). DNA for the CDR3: TGTGCCAGCGGGACAGGGGGCACAGATACGCAGTATTTT. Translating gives CASGTGGTDTQYF.

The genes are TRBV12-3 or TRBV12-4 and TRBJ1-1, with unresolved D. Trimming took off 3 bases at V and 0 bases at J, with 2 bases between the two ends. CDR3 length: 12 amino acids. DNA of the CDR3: TGTGCCAGCAGTTTCGTGAACACTGAAGCTTTCTTT. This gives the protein CASSFVNTEAFF.

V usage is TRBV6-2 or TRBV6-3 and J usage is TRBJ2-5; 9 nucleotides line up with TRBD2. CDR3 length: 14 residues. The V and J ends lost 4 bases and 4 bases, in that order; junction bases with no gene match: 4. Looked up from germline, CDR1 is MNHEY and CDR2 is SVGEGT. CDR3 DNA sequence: TGTGCCAGCAGTTCACCTAGCGGGACAGAGACCCAGTACTTC. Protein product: CASSSPSGTETQYF.

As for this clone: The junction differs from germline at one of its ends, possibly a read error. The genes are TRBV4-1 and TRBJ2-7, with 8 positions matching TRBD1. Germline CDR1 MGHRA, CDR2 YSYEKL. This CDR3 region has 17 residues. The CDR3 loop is CARSPQGVSGVAYEQYF. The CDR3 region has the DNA TGCGCCCGCAGCCCACAGGGGGTTAGCGGAGTTGCCTACGAGCAGTACTTC.

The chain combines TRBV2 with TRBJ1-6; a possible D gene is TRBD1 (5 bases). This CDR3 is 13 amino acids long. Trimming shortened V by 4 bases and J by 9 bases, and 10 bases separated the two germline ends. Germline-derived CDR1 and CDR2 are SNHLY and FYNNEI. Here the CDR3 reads CASSGGWGSPLHF. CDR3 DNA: TGTGCCAGCAGTGGGGGCTGGGGTTCACCCCTCCACTTT.

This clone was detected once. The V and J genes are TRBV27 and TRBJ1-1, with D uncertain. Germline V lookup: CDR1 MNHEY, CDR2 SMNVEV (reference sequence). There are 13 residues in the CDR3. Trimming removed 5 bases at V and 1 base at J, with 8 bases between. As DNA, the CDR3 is TGTGCCAGCAGTATTGGAGGGAACACTGAAGCTTTCTTT. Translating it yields CASSIGGNTEAFF.

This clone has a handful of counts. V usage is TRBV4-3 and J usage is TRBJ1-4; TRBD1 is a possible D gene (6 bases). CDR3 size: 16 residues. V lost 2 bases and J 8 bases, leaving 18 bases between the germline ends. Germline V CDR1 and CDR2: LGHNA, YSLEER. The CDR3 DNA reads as TGCGCCAGCAGCCAAACGTGGGGCAGGGGAAGCGAAAAACTGTTTTTT. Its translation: CASSQTWGRGSEKLFF.

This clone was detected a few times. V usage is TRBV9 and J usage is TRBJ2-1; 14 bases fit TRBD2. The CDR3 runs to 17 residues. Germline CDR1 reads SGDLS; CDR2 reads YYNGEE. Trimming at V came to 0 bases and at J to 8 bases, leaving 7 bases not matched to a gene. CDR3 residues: CASSVAYRLAGGHEQFF. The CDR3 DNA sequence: TGTGCCAGCAGCGTAGCCTATCGACTAGCGGGGGGGCATGAGCAGTTCTTC.

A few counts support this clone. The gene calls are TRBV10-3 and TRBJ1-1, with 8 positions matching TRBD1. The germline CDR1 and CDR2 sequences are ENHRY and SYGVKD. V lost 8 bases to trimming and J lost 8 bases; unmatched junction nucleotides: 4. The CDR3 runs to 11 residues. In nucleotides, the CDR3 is TGTGCCATCTGGACAGGGACAGAAGCTTTCTTT. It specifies CAIWTGTEAFF.

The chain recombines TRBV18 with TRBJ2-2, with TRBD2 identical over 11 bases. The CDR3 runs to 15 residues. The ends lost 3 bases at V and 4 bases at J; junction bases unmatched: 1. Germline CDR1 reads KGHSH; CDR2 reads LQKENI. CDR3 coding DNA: TGTGCCAGCTCACCGGGACTAGCGGTCACCGGGGAGCTGTTTTTT. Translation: CASSPGLAVTGELFF. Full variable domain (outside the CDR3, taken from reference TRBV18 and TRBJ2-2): NAGVMQNPRHLVRRRGQEARLRCSPMKGHSHVYWYRQLPEEGLKFMVYLQKENIIDESGMPKERFSAEFPKEGPSILRIQQVVRGDSAAYFCASSPGLAVTGELFFGEGSRLTVL.

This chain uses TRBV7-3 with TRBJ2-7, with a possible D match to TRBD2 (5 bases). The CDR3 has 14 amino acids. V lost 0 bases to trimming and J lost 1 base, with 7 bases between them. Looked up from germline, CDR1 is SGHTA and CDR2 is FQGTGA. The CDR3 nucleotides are TGTGCCAGCAGCTTAACAACGGGATCCTACGAGCAGTACTTC. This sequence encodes CASSLTTGSYEQYF.

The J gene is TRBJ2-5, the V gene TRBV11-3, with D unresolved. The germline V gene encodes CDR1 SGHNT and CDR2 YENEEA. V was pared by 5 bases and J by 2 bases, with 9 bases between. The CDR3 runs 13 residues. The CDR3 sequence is CASSLSRQETQYF. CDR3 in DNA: TGTGCCAGCAGCCTCTCCCGGCAAGAGACCCAGTACTTC.

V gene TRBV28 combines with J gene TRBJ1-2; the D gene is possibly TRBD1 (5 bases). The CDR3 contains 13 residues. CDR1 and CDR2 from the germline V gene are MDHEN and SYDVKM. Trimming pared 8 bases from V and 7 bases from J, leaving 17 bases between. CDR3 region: CASFGDRDSGYTF. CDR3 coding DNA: TGTGCCAGCTTTGGAGACAGAGACTCTGGCTACACCTTC.

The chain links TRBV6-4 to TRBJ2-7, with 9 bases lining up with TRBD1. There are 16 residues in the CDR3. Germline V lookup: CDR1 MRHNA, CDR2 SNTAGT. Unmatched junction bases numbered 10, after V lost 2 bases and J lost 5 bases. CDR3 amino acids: CASSDRRDRALHEQYF. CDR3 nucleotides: TGTGCCAGCAGTGACCGAAGGGACAGGGCCCTCCACGAGCAGTACTTC.